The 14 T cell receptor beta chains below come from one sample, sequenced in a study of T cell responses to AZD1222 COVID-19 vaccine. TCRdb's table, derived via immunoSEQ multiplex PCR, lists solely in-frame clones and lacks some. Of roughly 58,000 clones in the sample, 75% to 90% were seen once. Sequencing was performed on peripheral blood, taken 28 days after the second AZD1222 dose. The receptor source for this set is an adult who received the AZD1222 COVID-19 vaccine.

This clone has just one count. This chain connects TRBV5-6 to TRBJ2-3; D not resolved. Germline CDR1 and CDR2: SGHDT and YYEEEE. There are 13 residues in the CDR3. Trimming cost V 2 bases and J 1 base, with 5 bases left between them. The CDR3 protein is CASSFRRTDTQYF. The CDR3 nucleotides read TGTGCCAGCAGCTTCCGGCGCACAGATACGCAGTATTTT.

CDR3: CASSLGPGSETQYF. As DNA, the CDR3 is TGTGCCAGCAGCTTAGGGCCAGGGTCAGAGACCCAGTACTTC. The rearrangement joins TRBV7-2 to TRBJ2-5, with D maybe TRBD1 (5 bases). V was cut by 1 base and J by 4 bases, with 10 bases left in between. The CDR3 has 14 residues. Germline V gives CDR1 SGHTA, CDR2 FQGNSA. Full variable domain (rest looked up from reference TRBV7-2 and TRBJ2-5): GAGVSQSPSNKVTEKGKDVELRCDPISGHTALYWYRQSLGQGLEFLIYFQGNSAPDKSGLPSDRFSAERTGGSVSTLTIQRTQQEDSAVYLCASSLGPGSETQYFGPGTRLLVL.

The CDR3: CASSQQGEETQYF. CDR3 nucleotides: TGTGCCAGCAGCCAACAGGGTGAAGAGACCCAGTACTTC. The chain combines TRBV7-3 with TRBJ2-5; maybe TRBD1 (6 bases). The CDR3 has 13 amino acids. The V gene lost 5 bases and the J gene lost 3 bases, with 10 bases spanning the gap. CDR1 and CDR2 (germline): SGHTA, FQGTGA.

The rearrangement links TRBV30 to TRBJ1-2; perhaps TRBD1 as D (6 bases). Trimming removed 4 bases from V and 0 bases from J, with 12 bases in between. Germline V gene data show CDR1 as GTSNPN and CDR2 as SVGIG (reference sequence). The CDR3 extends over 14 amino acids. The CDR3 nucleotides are TGTGCCTGGACCACGGGGGCTCCTAACTATGGCTACACCTTC. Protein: CAWTTGAPNYGYTF.

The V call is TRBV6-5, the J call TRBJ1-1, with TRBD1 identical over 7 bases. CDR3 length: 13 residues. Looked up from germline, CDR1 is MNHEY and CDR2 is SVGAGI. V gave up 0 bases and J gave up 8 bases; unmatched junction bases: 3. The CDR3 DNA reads TGTGCCAGCAGTTACTCCGGACAGGAAGAAGCTTTCTTT. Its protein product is CASSYSGQEEAFF.

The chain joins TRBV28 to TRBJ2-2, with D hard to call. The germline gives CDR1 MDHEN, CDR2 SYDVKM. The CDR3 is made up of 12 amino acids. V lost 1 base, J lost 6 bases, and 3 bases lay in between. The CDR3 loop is CASSLYSGELFF. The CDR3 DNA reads TGTGCCAGCAGTTTATATTCCGGGGAGCTGTTTTTT.

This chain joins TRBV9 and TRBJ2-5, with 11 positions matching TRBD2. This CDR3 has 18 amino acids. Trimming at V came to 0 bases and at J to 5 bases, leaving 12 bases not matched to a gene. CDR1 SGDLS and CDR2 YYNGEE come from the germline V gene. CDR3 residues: CASSVGVLRASGGETQYF. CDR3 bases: TGTGCCAGCAGCGTAGGGGTTCTGAGGGCTAGCGGGGGGGAGACCCAGTACTTC.

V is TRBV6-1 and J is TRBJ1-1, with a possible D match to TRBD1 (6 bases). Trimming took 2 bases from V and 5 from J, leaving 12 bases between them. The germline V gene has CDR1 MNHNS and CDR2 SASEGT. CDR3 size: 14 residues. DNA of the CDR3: TGTGCCAGCAGTGAATGGGACAAAAGAACTGAAGCTTTCTTT. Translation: CASSEWDKRTEAFF.

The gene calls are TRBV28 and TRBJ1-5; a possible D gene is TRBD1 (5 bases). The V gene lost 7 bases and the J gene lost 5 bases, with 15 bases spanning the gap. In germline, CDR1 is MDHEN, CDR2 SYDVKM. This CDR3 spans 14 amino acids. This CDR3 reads CASILPGGDQPQHF. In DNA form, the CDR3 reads TGTGCCAGCATCCTACCGGGGGGGGATCAGCCCCAGCATTTT.

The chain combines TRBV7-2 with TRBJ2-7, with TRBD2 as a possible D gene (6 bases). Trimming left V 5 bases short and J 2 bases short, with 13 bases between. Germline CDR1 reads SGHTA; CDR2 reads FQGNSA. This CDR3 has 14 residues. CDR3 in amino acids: CASSPFGGPYEQYF. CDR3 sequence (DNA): TGTGCCAGCAGCCCCTTCGGGGGACCCTACGAGCAGTACTTC.

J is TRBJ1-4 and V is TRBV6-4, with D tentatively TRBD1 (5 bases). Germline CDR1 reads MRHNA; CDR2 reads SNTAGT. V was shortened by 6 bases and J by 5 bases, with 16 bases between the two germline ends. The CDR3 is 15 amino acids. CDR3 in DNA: TGTGCCAGCAGCCGAGGCGCGGGGACCAATGAAAAACTGTTTTTT. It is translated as CASSRGAGTNEKLFF.

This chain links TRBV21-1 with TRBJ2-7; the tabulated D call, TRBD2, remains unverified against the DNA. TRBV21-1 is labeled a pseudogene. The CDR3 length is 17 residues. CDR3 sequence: CASSTLLGTSGTYEQYF. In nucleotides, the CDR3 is TGTGCCAGCAGCACGCTACTTGGGACTAGCGGGACCTACGAGCAGTACTTC.

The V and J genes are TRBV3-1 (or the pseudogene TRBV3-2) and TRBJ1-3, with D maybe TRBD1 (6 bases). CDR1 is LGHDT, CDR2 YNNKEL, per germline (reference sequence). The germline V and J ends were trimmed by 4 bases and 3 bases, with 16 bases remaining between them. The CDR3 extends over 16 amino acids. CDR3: CASSPRGRRSGNTIYF. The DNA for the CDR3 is TGTGCCAGCAGCCCCAGGGGACGGAGGAGTGGAAACACCATATATTTT.

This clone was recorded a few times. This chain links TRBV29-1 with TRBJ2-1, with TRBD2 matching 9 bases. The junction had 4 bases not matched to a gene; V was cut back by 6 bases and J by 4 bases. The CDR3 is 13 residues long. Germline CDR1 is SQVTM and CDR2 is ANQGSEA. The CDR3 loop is CSVGTSQYNEQFF. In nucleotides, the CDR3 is TGCAGCGTCGGGACTAGCCAATACAATGAGCAGTTCTTC.